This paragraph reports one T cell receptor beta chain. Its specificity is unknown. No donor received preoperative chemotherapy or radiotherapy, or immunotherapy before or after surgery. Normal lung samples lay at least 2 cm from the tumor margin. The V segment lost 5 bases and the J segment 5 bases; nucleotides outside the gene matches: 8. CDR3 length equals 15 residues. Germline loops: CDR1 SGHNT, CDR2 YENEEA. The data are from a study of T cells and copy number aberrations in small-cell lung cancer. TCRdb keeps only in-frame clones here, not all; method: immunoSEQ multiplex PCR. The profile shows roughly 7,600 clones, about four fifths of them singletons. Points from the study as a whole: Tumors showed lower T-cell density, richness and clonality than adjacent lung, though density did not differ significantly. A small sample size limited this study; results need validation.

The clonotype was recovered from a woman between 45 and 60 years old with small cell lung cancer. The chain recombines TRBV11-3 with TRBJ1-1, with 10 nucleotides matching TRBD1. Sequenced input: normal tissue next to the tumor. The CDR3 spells CASSLRDRGGTEAFF. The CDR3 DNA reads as TGTGCCAGCAGCCTCCGGGACAGGGGTGGGACTGAAGCTTTCTTT. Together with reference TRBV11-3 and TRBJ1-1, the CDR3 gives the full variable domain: EAGVVQSPRYKIIEKKQPVAFWCNPISGHNTLYWYLQNLGQGPELLIRYENEEAVDDSQLPKDRFSAERLKGVDSTLKIQPAELGDSAVYLCASSLRDRGGTEAFFGQGTRLTVV.